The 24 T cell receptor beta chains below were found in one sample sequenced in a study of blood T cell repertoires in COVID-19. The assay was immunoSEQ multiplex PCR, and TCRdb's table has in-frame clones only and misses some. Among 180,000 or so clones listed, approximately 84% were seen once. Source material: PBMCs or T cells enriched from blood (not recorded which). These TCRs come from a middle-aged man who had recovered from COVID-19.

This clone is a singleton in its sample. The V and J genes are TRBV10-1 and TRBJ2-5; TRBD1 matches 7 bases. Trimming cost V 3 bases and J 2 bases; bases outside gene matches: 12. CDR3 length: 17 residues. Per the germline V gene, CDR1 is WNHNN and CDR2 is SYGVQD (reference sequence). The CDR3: CASSEREGGPGQETQYF. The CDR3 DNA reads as TGCGCCAGCAGTGAAAGGGAAGGGGGCCCTGGACAAGAGACCCAGTACTTC.

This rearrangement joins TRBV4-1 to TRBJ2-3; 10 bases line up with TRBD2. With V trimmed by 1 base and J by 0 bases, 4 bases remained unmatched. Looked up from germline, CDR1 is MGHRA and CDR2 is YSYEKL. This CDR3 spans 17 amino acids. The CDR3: CASSQGSGGSSTDTQYF. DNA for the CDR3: TGCGCCAGCAGCCAAGGTAGCGGGGGGAGTAGCACAGATACGCAGTATTTT.

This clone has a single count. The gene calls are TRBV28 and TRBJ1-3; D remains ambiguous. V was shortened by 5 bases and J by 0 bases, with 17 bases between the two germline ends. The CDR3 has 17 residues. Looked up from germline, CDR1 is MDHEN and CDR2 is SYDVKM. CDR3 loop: CASSQRRAGPSGNTIYF. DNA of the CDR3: TGTGCCAGCAGTCAGAGGAGGGCAGGCCCCTCTGGAAACACCATATATTTT.

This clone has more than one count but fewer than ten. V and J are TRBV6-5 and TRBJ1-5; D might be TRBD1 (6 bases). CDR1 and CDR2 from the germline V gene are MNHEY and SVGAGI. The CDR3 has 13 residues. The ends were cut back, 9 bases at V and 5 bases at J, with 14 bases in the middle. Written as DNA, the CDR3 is TGTGCCAGTGGATCAGACAGGTATCAGCCCCAGCATTTT. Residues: CASGSDRYQPQHF.

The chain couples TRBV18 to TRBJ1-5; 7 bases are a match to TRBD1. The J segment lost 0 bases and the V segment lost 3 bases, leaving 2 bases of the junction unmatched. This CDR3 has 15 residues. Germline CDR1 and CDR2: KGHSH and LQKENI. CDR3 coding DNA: TGTGCCAGCTCACCTGGGACAGTTAGCAATCAGCCCCAGCATTTT. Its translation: CASSPGTVSNQPQHF.

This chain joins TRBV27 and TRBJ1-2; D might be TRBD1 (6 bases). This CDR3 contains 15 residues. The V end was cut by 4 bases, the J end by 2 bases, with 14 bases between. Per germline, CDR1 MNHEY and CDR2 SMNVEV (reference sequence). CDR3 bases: TGTGCCAGCAGTTCGGGTGAGGGGACAAACTATGGCTACACCTTC. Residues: CASSSGEGTNYGYTF.

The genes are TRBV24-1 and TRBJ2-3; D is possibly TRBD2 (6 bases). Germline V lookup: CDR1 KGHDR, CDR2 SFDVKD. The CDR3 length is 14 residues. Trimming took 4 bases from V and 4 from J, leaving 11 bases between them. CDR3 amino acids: CATSDRGTPDTQYF. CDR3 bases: TGTGCCACCAGTGACCGGGGGACGCCAGATACGCAGTATTTT.

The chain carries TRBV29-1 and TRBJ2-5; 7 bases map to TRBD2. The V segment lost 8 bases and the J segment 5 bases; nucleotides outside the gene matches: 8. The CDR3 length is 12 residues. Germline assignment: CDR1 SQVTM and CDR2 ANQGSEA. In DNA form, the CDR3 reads TGCAGCTCTTGGATGGGGGGGGAGACCCAGTACTTC. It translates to CSSWMGGETQYF.

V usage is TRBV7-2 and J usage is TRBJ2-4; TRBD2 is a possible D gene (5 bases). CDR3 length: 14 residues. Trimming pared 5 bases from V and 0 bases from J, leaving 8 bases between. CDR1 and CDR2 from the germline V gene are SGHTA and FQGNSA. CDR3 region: CASSRGLAKNIQYF. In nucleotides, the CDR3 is TGTGCCAGCAGCCGCGGACTAGCCAAAAACATTCAGTACTTC.

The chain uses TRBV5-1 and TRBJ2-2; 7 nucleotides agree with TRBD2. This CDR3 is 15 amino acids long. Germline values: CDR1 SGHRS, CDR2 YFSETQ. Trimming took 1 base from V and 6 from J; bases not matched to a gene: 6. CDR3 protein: CASSLLLTSPGELFF. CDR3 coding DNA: TGCGCCAGCAGCTTGCTCTTGACTAGCCCCGGGGAGCTGTTTTTT. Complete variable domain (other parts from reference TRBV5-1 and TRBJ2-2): KAGVTQTPRYLIKTRGQQVTLSCSPISGHRSVSWYQQTPGQGLQFLFEYFSETQRNKGNFPGRFSGRQFSNSRSEMNVSTLELGDSALYLCASSLLLTSPGELFFGEGSRLTVL.

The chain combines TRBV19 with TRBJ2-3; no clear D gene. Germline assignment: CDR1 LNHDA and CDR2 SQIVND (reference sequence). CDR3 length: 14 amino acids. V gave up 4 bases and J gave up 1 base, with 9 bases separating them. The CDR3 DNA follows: TGTGCCAGTAGTAGGCTACGGGGCACAGATACGCAGTATTTT. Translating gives CASSRLRGTDTQYF.

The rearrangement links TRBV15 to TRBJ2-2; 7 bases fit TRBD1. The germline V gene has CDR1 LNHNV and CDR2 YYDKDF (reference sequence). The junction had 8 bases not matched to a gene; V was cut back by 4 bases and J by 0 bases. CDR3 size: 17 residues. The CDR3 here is CATSKDRVGANTGELFF. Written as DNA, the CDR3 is TGTGCCACCAGCAAAGACAGGGTCGGAGCGAACACCGGGGAGCTGTTTTTT.

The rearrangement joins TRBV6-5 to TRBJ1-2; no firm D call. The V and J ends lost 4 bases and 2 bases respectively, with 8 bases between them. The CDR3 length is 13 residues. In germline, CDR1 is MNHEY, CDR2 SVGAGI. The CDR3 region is CASSFLSNYGYTF. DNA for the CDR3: TGTGCCAGCAGTTTCTTATCGAACTATGGCTACACCTTC.

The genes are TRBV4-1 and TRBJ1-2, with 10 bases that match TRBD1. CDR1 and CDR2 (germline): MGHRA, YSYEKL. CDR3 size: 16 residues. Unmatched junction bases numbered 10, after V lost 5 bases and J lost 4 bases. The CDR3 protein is CASSGVGQGVGYGYTF. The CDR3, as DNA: TGCGCCAGCAGCGGAGTAGGACAGGGGGTTGGCTATGGCTACACCTTC.

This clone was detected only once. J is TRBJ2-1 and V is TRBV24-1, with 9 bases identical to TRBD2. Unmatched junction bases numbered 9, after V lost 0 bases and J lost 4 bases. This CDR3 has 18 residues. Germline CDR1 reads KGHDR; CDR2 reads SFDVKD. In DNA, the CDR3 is TGTGCCACCAGTGATTTGGTTTCGGCTAGCGGGGCGTACAATGAGCAGTTCTTC. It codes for CATSDLVSASGAYNEQFF.

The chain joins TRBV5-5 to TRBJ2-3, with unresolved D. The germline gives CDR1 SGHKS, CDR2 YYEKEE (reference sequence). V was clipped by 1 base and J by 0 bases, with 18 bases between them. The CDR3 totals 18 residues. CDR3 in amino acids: CASSLSRITSSSTDTQYF. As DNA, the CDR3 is TGTGCCAGCAGCTTGTCCAGGATCACGTCTTCTAGCACAGATACGCAGTATTTT.

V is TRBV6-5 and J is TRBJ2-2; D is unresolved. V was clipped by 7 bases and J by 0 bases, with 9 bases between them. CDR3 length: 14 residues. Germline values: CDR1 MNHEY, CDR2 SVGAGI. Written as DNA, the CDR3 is TGTGCCAGCATTCTCGCAGCGAACACCGGGGAGCTGTTTTTT. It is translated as CASILAANTGELFF.

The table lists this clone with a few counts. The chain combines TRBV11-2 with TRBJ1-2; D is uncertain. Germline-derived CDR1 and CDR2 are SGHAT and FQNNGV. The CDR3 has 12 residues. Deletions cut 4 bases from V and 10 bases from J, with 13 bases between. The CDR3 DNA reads TGTGCCAGCAGCTCCTTAGCCCGGAACTACACCTTC. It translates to CASSSLARNYTF. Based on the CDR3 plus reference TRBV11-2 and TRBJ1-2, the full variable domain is EAGVAQSPRYKIIEKRQSVAFWCNPISGHATLYWYQQILGQGPKLLIQFQNNGVVDDSQLPKDRFSAERLKGVDSTLKIQPAKLEDSAVYLCASSSLARNYTFGSGTRLTVV.

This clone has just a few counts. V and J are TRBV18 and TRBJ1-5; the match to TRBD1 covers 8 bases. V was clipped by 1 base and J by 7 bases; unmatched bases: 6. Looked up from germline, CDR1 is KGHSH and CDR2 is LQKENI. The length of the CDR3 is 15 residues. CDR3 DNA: TGTGCCAGCTCACCACTACAGGGGGATTTGCAGCCCCAGCATTTT. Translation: CASSPLQGDLQPQHF.

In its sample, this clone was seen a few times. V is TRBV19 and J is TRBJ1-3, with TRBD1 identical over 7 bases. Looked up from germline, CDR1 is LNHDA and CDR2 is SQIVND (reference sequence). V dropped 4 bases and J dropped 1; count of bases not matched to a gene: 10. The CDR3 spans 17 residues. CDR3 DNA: TGTGCCAGTAGTACACCGGGACAGATTCTTTCTGGAAACACCATATATTTT. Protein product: CASSTPGQILSGNTIYF.

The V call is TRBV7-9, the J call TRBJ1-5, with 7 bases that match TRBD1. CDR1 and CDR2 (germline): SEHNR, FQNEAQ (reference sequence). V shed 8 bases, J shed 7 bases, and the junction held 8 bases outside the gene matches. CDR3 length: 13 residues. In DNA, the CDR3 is TGTGCCAGCGGGCAGGGGGTGGGACAGCCCCAGCATTTT. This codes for CASGQGVGQPQHF. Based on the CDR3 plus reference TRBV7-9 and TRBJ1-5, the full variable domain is DTGVSQNPRHKITKRGQNVTFRCDPISEHNRLYWYRQTLGQGPEFLTYFQNEAQLEKSRLLSDRFSAERPKGSFSTLEIQRTEQGDSAMYLCASGQGVGQPQHFGDGTRLSIL.

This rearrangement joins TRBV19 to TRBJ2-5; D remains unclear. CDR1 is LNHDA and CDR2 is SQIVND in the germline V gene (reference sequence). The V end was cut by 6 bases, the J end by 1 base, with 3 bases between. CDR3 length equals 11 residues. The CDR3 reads CASSVQETQYF. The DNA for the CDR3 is TGTGCCAGTAGCGTCCAAGAGACCCAGTACTTC.

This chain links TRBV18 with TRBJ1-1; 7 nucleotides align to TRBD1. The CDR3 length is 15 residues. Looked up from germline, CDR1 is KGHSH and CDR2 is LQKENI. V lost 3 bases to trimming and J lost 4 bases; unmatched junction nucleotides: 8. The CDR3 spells CASSPSTGVGTEAFF. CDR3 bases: TGTGCCAGCTCACCTTCAACAGGGGTGGGCACTGAAGCTTTCTTT.

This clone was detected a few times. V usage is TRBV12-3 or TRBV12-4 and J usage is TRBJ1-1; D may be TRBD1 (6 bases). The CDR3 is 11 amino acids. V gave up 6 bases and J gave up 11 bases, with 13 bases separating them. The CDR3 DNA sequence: TGTGCCAGCAGCCCAACAGGGATGGCTTTCTTT. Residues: CASSPTGMAFF.